Here is one TCR beta chain with its context. Its cognate antigen is unknown. The sample comes from a study of OX40 agonist ivuxolimab in advanced cancers. About the study: Partial responses were achieved by three patients, one with hepatocellular carcinoma and two with cutaneous melanoma. The study's findings and limits: Partial responders at 0.1-3.0 mg/kg showed near-lowest clonal expansion.

Sequenced by immunoSEQ multiplex PCR; TCRdb stores in-frame clones only, minus some. This table has 60,000 to 75,000 clones, 84% appearing once. Germline CDR1 LNHDA, CDR2 SQIVND (reference sequence). The CDR3 is 15 residues long. The ends were cut back, 5 bases at V and 2 bases at J, with 13 bases in the middle. The V call is TRBV19, the J call TRBJ2-1; possibly TRBD1 or TRBD2 for D (5 bases each). The source material was CD4+ or CD8+ T cells sorted from blood, sampled in a trial of the OX40 agonist ivuxolimab. The TCR was taken from an adult with an advanced solid tumor such as melanoma, head and neck, liver or kidney cancer. CDR3 bases: TGTGCCAGTAGTTCCCTCGGGGCTGCCTACAATGAGCAGTTCTTC. Encoded protein: CASSSLGAAYNEQFF.